Below are 30 T cell receptor beta chains sequenced from a single sample in a study of T-cell memory formation after mild COVID-19. TCRdb reprocessed the 5' RACE reads via MiXCR and lists one record per CDR3 protein. The table has around 250,000 distinct CDR3 sequences, roughly 14% seen once; the top ten hold under 2.5%. Specimen: PBMCs or a T cell subset sorted from them (not recorded which). The receptors shown here come from an adult woman who had mild COVID-19 (a few samples of this study predate the infection). Cell type and time point are not known.

The genes are TRBV4-1 and TRBJ1-5; D perhaps matches TRBD1 (6 bases). The CDR3 has 17 amino acids. CDR1 is MGHRA, CDR2 YSYEKL, per germline. Trimming shortened V by 0 bases and J by 9 bases, and 21 bases separated the two germline ends. CDR3 coding DNA: TGCGCCAGCAGCCAAGATGAGGACAGTTGGGGTCAATGGCCCCAGCATTTT. Amino acids: CASSQDEDSWGQWPQHF.

This clonotype was seen a handful of times. The chain couples TRBV5-6 to TRBJ2-2; D tentatively fits TRBD1 or TRBD2 (5 bases each). V was cut by 4 bases and J by 7 bases, with 14 bases left in between. Germline values: CDR1 SGHDT, CDR2 YYEEEE. The CDR3 is 14 residues long. The CDR3 coding sequence is TGTGCCAGCAGCAAGACAGTTCGGGGCGGGGAGCTGTTTTTT. The encoded protein is CASSKTVRGGELFF.

The table lists this clonotype with a few counts. The chain has TRBV4-3 and TRBJ2-1; 16 bases are a match to TRBD2. Trimming at V came to 3 bases and at J to 4 bases, leaving 3 bases not matched to a gene. The germline gives CDR1 LGHNA, CDR2 YSLEER. The CDR3 consists of 17 residues. CDR3: CASSQGTSGRGYNEQFF. CDR3 nucleotide sequence: TGCGCCAGCAGCCAGGGGACTAGCGGGAGGGGGTACAATGAGCAGTTCTTC.

This clonotype was recorded many times. The V call is TRBV12-3 or TRBV12-4, the J call TRBJ1-2, with no clear D. Deletions cut 3 bases from V and 0 bases from J, with 8 bases between. There are 14 residues in the CDR3. The CDR3 sequence is CASSFQLTNYGYTF. In DNA form, the CDR3 reads TGTGCCAGCAGTTTTCAGTTGACTAACTATGGCTACACCTTC.

This clonotype turned up a few times. The chain combines TRBV6-2 or TRBV6-3 with TRBJ1-1; no reliable D call. Germline CDR1 MNHEY, CDR2 SVGEGT. This CDR3 has 15 amino acids. The V gene lost 2 bases and the J gene lost 7 bases, with 17 bases spanning the gap. The CDR3: CASSYARRSADEAFF. The CDR3, as DNA: TGTGCCAGCAGTTACGCCCGTCGTTCTGCGGATGAAGCTTTCTTT.

The chain is built from TRBV19 and TRBJ2-7; TRBD2 agrees at 10 bases. The CDR3 totals 16 residues. V was pared by 1 base and J by 3 bases, with 6 bases of the junction left unmatched. CDR1 is LNHDA, CDR2 SQIVND, per germline (reference sequence). In DNA form, the CDR3 reads TGTGCCAGTAGTATAGTACTAGCGGGAAATCTCTACGAGCAGTACTTC. Protein product: CASSIVLAGNLYEQYF.

This chain links TRBV20-1 with TRBJ1-1, with 7 bases aligning to TRBD1. The CDR3 is made up of 16 amino acids. The germline CDR1 and CDR2 sequences are DFQATT and SNEGSKA (reference sequence). V was pared by 0 bases and J by 4 bases, with 11 bases of the junction left unmatched. The chain's CDR3 is CSARDAHRAGGTEAFF. For the CDR3, the DNA is TGCAGTGCTAGAGATGCGCACAGGGCAGGGGGCACTGAAGCTTTCTTT.

The CDR3 DNA sequence: TGTGCCAGCAGCCTCCAGGGGGATGGCACAGATACGCAGTATTTT. Its protein product is CASSLQGDGTDTQYF. The gene calls are TRBV4-2 and TRBJ2-3; TRBD1 matches 7 bases. V lost 4 bases to trimming and J lost 1 base; unmatched junction nucleotides: 5. The CDR3 runs to 15 residues. Germline-derived CDR1 and CDR2 are LGHNA and YNFKEQ.

This clonotype was found many times. The rearrangement uses TRBV7-2 and TRBJ2-2, with TRBD1 as a possible D gene (5 bases). Deletions cut 1 base from V and 4 bases from J, with 10 bases between. Germline CDR1 is SGHTA and CDR2 is FQGNSA. The CDR3 spans 15 residues. The CDR3 bases are TGTGCCAGCAGCTTAGACAGGTTACGCACCGGGGAGCTGTTTTTT. It encodes CASSLDRLRTGELFF.

This clonotype showed up just a few times. The chain links TRBV12-3 or TRBV12-4 to TRBJ2-1, with no clear D. The CDR3 length is 14 residues. The V gene lost 7 bases and the J gene lost 4 bases, with 14 bases spanning the gap. In DNA form, the CDR3 reads TGTGCCAGCACCTCCATTAGCAGGTACAATGAGCAGTTCTTC. Translating it yields CASTSISRYNEQFF.

This clonotype was picked up a small number of times. The rearrangement joins TRBV7-9 to TRBJ2-7; D is uncertain. CDR1 and CDR2 (germline): SEHNR, FQNEAQ (reference sequence). With 5 bases removed from V and 6 bases from J, the gap between germline ends came to 8 bases. The CDR3 contains 11 residues. The CDR3 sequence: CASSPSVEQYF. In nucleotides, the CDR3 is TGTGCCAGCAGCCCGTCAGTCGAGCAGTACTTC.

This clonotype was observed many times. The rearrangement joins TRBV7-9 to TRBJ1-4; no reliable D call. CDR1 and CDR2 (germline): SEHNR, FQNEAQ (reference sequence). The CDR3 runs 15 residues. Deletions cut 0 bases from V and 3 bases from J, with 8 bases between. The DNA of the CDR3 is TGTGCCAGCAGCTTAGCGGGGAGCCCTAATGAAAAACTGTTTTTT. This translates into CASSLAGSPNEKLFF.

The CDR3 DNA follows: TGCAGTGCTGCGAGCCAAGGGCATGAAAAACTGTTTTTT. It yields the protein CSAASQGHEKLFF. The gene calls are TRBV20-1 and TRBJ1-4; D is uncertain. The CDR3 length is 13 residues. The germline V gene encodes CDR1 DFQATT and CDR2 SNEGSKA (reference sequence). V lost 5 bases and J lost 6, with 13 bases in between.

This clonotype was detected only a few times. The CDR3 reads CASSLWGSDYGYTF. DNA of the CDR3: TGTGCCAGCAGTTTGTGGGGGAGTGACTATGGCTACACCTTC. This chain links TRBV27 with TRBJ1-2; maybe TRBD1 (5 bases). The germline V gene encodes CDR1 MNHEY and CDR2 SMNVEV (reference sequence). This CDR3 has 14 amino acids. The germline V and J ends were trimmed by 3 bases and 3 bases, with 11 bases remaining between them.

This clonotype was observed a handful of times. CDR3 bases: TGTGCCACCAGTGAAGGAGGAGGGAATGAGCAGTTCTTC. It codes for CATSEGGGNEQFF. The chain combines TRBV24-1 with TRBJ2-1; maybe TRBD2 (6 bases). The CDR3 extends over 13 amino acids. Looked up from germline, CDR1 is KGHDR and CDR2 is SFDVKD. Trimming removed 4 bases at V and 7 bases at J, with 10 bases between.

V is TRBV4-2 and J is TRBJ2-1; D is unresolved. The CDR3 length is 13 residues. CDR1 is LGHNA and CDR2 is YNFKEQ in the germline V gene. V was shortened by 0 bases and J by 9 bases, with 9 bases between the two germline ends. The CDR3 DNA follows: TGTGCCAGCAGCCAAGATTTTGTGACTGAGCAGTTCTTC. Translation: CASSQDFVTEQFF.

The chain carries TRBV24-1 and TRBJ2-3; tentatively, D is TRBD1 or TRBD2 (6 bases each). The V gene's germline CDR1 is KGHDR and CDR2 SFDVKD. With 7 bases removed from V and 1 base from J, the gap between germline ends came to 14 bases. The CDR3 runs to 15 residues. The CDR3 region is CATRGAGGGTDTQYF. For the CDR3, the DNA is TGTGCCACCAGGGGGGCAGGCGGGGGCACAGATACGCAGTATTTT.

The sample holds a few counts of this clonotype. This chain uses TRBV6-5 with TRBJ2-5; D not resolved. Germline CDR1 and CDR2: MNHEY and SVGAGI. The CDR3 sequence is 12 residues long. Trimming removed 8 bases at V and 4 bases at J, with 11 bases between. CDR3 DNA: TGTGCCAGCGGTTCCCTGGGAGAGACCCAGTACTTC. Translation: CASGSLGETQYF.

V and J are TRBV5-1 and TRBJ2-2; unclear D gene. Looked up from germline, CDR1 is SGHRS and CDR2 is YFSETQ. Trimming cost V 6 bases and J 4 bases, with 13 bases left between them. This CDR3 is 14 amino acids long. The CDR3 here is CASTSSSGTGELFF. CDR3 DNA: TGCGCCAGCACCTCTTCTTCGGGCACCGGGGAGCTGTTTTTT.

This clonotype was picked up a small number of times. The DNA of the CDR3 is TGTGCCAGCAGCCTGCCCGGGACAGGTGGCGAAAAACTGTTTTTT. Translation: CASSLPGTGGEKLFF. The J gene is TRBJ1-4, the V gene TRBV3-1; 8 bases are a match to TRBD1. V lost 4 bases, J lost 8 bases, and 9 bases stayed unmatched. The CDR3 runs to 15 residues. The germline gives CDR1 LGHDT, CDR2 YNNKEL (reference sequence).

This clonotype appeared a few times. The chain is built from TRBV7-9 and TRBJ1-2, with a possible D match to TRBD1 (5 bases). CDR3 length equals 14 residues. Trimming took 5 bases from V and 4 from J, leaving 14 bases between them. Germline CDR1 and CDR2: SEHNR and FQNEAQ (reference sequence). CDR3 sequence reads: CASSTLTETYGYTF. CDR3 in DNA: TGTGCCAGCAGCACCCTGACAGAGACCTATGGCTACACCTTC.

The chain couples TRBV10-1 to TRBJ2-2; 7 bases match TRBD2. V gave up 1 base and J gave up 0 bases; unmatched junction bases: 8. The length of the CDR3 is 18 residues. Per germline, CDR1 WNHNN and CDR2 SYGVQD (reference sequence). The CDR3 region has the DNA TGCGCCAGCAGTGAGTGGGGACTAACAACCGCGAACACCGGGGAGCTGTTTTTT. Residues: CASSEWGLTTANTGELFF.

The chain employs TRBV7-2 and TRBJ2-7; D call uncertain. Germline V gene data show CDR1 as SGHTA and CDR2 as FQGNSA. V was shortened by 5 bases and J by 2 bases, with 13 bases between the two germline ends. This CDR3 is built from 14 residues. CDR3 loop: CASSRWSGAYEQYF. The CDR3 DNA reads TGTGCCAGCAGCCGCTGGAGTGGTGCCTACGAGCAGTACTTC.

In its sample, this clonotype was seen a few times. The chain is built from TRBV2 and TRBJ1-2, with 8 bases aligning to TRBD1. The germline CDR1 and CDR2 sequences are SNHLY and FYNNEI. V shed 8 bases and J 2 bases; nucleotides not matched to a gene: 10. This CDR3 is 15 amino acids long. CDR3 protein: CASLQPGQGNYGYTF. CDR3 bases: TGTGCCAGCCTACAACCCGGACAGGGAAACTATGGCTACACCTTC.

This clonotype appeared a few times. V usage is TRBV16 and J usage is TRBJ1-1; no definite D call. Trimming cost V 5 bases and J 2 bases, with 9 bases left between them. Germline V CDR1 and CDR2: KGHSY, FQNENV. The CDR3 is 13 residues long. The CDR3 bases are TGTGCCAGCAGCTACAATATAAACACTGAAGCTTTCTTT. Its translation is CASSYNINTEAFF. The whole variable domain, remainder taken from reference TRBV16 and TRBJ1-1, is GEEVAQTPKHLVRGEGQKAKLYCAPIKGHSYVFWYQQVLKNEFKFLISFQNENVFDETGMPKERFSAKCLPNSPCSLEIQATKLEDSAVYFCASSYNINTEAFFGQGTRLTVV.

The chain couples TRBV4-3 to TRBJ1-4, with a possible D match to TRBD1 (6 bases). The CDR3 runs 15 residues. The V end lost 2 bases, the J end lost 3 bases, and 10 bases lay between the germline ends. CDR1 is LGHNA and CDR2 is YSLEER in the germline V gene. The chain's CDR3 is CASSQSQGSNEKLFF. DNA of the CDR3: TGCGCCAGCAGCCAATCCCAGGGGTCTAATGAAAAACTGTTTTTT.

The CDR3 bases are TGTGCCAGCAGTTTAAAGGGGCGCGGGAACACCATATATTTT. Protein product: CASSLKGRGNTIYF. V is TRBV12-3 or TRBV12-4 and J is TRBJ1-3; possibly TRBD1 for D (5 bases). CDR3 length equals 14 residues. V lost 2 bases and J lost 7, with 12 bases in between.

Only a few counts were recorded for this clonotype. The J gene is TRBJ1-4, the V gene TRBV9; the match to TRBD1 covers 12 bases. Losses at the gene ends were 4 bases for V and 5 bases for J; bases not matched to a gene: 12. CDR3 size: 18 residues. Germline loops: CDR1 SGDLS, CDR2 YYNGEE. Here the CDR3 DNA reads TGTGCCAGCAGCCTCGGGGGACAGGGGGCTGGGACGAATGAAAAACTGTTTTTT. Amino acid sequence: CASSLGGQGAGTNEKLFF.

This clonotype has more than one count but fewer than ten. The genes are TRBV7-3 and TRBJ2-5; 7 nucleotides line up with TRBD2. This CDR3 region has 13 residues. The V gene's germline CDR1 is SGHTA and CDR2 FQGTGA. Trimming removed 5 bases from V and 5 bases from J; junction bases left unmatched: 5. The CDR3 protein is CASSRGVGETQYF. The DNA of the CDR3 is TGTGCCAGCAGCCGGGGGGTTGGGGAGACCCAGTACTTC. Using reference TRBV7-3 and TRBJ2-5 for the parts outside the CDR3, the full variable domain is GAGVSQTPSNKVTEKGKYVELRCDPISGHTALYWYRQSLGQGPEFLIYFQGTGAADDSGLPNDRFFAVRPEGSVSTLKIQRTERGDSAVYLCASSRGVGETQYFGPGTRLLVL.

The sample holds many counts of this clonotype. CDR3 loop: CASNFGGTEAFF. The CDR3, as DNA: TGTGCCAGCAATTTCGGCGGGACTGAAGCTTTCTTT. The chain joins TRBV3-1 to TRBJ1-1; D is uncertain. V lost 7 bases, J lost 5 bases, and 11 bases lay in between. Germline V gene lookup returns CDR1 LGHDT and CDR2 YNNKEL (reference sequence). CDR3 size: 12 residues.